This T cell receptor (beta chain) was observed in a study of PD-L1 blockade in urothelial cancer. Study information: The median number of T cells present in blood samples was some 140,000.

The V end lost 3 bases, the J end lost 1 base, and 13 bases lay between the germline ends. Germline V gene data show CDR1 as GTSNPN and CDR2 as SVGIG (reference sequence). The CDR3 runs 14 residues. Sequencing was performed with immunoSEQ multiplex PCR; in TCRdb, only in-frame clones are kept and a portion is missing. The table records 28,000 or so clones, 86% of them present only once. The sample here was PBMCs, taken around atezolizumab (anti-PD-L1) treatment. The receptor's source is a man aged 60 to 75 with urothelial cancer. The V gene is TRBV30, the J gene TRBJ2-7, with D possibly TRBD1 on 6 matching bases. CDR3 DNA: TGTGCCTGGAGGAGTTGGACAGAGTCCTACGAGCAGTACTTC. This codes for CAWRSWTESYEQYF.